The sequence of this TCR beta chain was determined in a study of blood T cells in healthy people across ages. Every donor provided approximately 10 milliliters of peripheral blood. V shed 3 bases and J 2 bases; nucleotides not matched to a gene: 7. This CDR3 spans 17 amino acids. Germline V gene sequence: CDR1 SNHLY, CDR2 FYNNEI. PCR was performed a second time for roughly 7 to 12 cycles using a sample-barcoded 5' primer and a J-beta primer mix. TCRdb reprocessed the 5' RACE reads with MiXCR, giving one entry per CDR3 protein. The sample has about 1.4 million distinct CDR3 sequences, approximately 59% seen once.

V gene TRBV2 combines with J gene TRBJ2-2; 9 positions match TRBD1. The TCR comes from a man younger than 35 in good health. Sequencing used blood. Written as DNA, the CDR3 is TGTGCCAGCAGTGAGCCCGGGACAGGGACTAACACCGGGGAGCTGTTTTTT. This encodes CASSEPGTGTNTGELFF.